This entry lists 7 T cell receptor beta chains sequenced from one sample in a study of OX40 agonist ivuxolimab in advanced cancers. Sequencing used immunoSEQ multiplex PCR; TCRdb keeps in-frame clones, though not all of them. The sample lists about 40,000 clones, around 80% occurring once. Sequenced here: CD4+ or CD8+ T cells sorted from blood, sampled in a trial of the OX40 agonist ivuxolimab. These receptors were obtained from an adult with an advanced solid tumor such as melanoma, head and neck, liver or kidney cancer.

The V gene is TRBV2, the J gene TRBJ2-1; 8 bases line up with TRBD1. CDR3 length: 14 amino acids. CDR1 SNHLY and CDR2 FYNNEI come from the germline V gene. J was trimmed by 7 bases and V by 6 bases; bases with no gene match: 8. CDR3 sequence reads: CASRQKQGVNEQFF. CDR3 in DNA: TGTGCCAGCAGACAAAAACAGGGGGTAAATGAGCAGTTCTTC.

The chain combines TRBV18 with TRBJ1-4, with TRBD1 identical over 8 bases. The germline V gene has CDR1 KGHSH and CDR2 LQKENI. The CDR3 spans 15 residues. After removal of 2 bases from V and 7 bases from J, the junction contained 6 bases not matched to a gene. This CDR3 is CASSPTGQGAEKLFF. CDR3 coding DNA: TGTGCCAGCTCACCAACCGGACAGGGCGCTGAAAAACTGTTTTTT.

The V call is TRBV5-8, the J call TRBJ2-5, with 11 bases identical to TRBD2. Losses at the gene ends were 1 base for V and 2 bases for J; bases not matched to a gene: 1. Germline V gene sequence: CDR1 SGHTS, CDR2 YDEGEE. The CDR3 has 15 residues. CDR3 in DNA: TGTGCCAGCAGCTTGATAGCGGGGGGGCAAGAGACCCAGTACTTC. It specifies CASSLIAGGQETQYF.

This sequence joins TRBV2 and TRBJ2-5; no clear D. V gave up 4 bases and J gave up 4 bases, with 16 bases separating them. This CDR3 is 15 amino acids long. The V gene's germline CDR1 is SNHLY and CDR2 FYNNEI. The CDR3 spells CASSATLGRGETQYF. In nucleotides, the CDR3 is TGTGCCAGCAGTGCGACCCTGGGAAGAGGAGAGACCCAGTACTTC.

The chain couples TRBV10-1 to TRBJ2-3; the D gene is possibly TRBD2 (5 bases). The CDR3 covers 12 residues. The V gene lost 8 bases and the J gene lost 5 bases, with 11 bases spanning the gap. From germline, CDR1 is WNHNN and CDR2 SYGVQD (reference sequence). In nucleotides, the CDR3 is TGCGCCAGCGGCGAGGCGGGAGATACGCAGTATTTT. Protein: CASGEAGDTQYF.

The V gene is TRBV7-2, the J gene TRBJ1-2; the D is unclear. The CDR3 has 13 amino acids. CDR1 is SGHTA and CDR2 is FQGNSA in the germline V gene. V was trimmed by 5 bases and J by 2 bases, leaving 9 bases between them. CDR3 in DNA: TGTGCCAGCAGCCCGGCGGGGAACTATGGCTACACCTTC. It specifies CASSPAGNYGYTF.

The chain combines TRBV19 with TRBJ1-5; no clear D gene. The CDR3 contains 13 residues. The V gene's germline CDR1 is LNHDA and CDR2 SQIVND (reference sequence). V was shortened by 9 bases and J by 0 bases, with 9 bases between the two germline ends. The CDR3 coding sequence is TGTGCCAGCCAGGATTATAGCAATCAGCCCCAGCATTTT. Translation: CASQDYSNQPQHF.